This T cell receptor beta chain was recovered during a study of shared clonotypes between healthy human individuals. Only in-frame clones appear in the TCRdb table, and some are missing; sequencing was by immunoSEQ multiplex PCR. This table has around 2,000,000 clones, less than 95% appearing once. CD8 cells classed as naive were CD45RO-negative and positively selected for CCR7, excluding terminally differentiated effector memory CD45RA+ cells. Donors comprised healthy HIV-negative adults lacking recent acute infections or vaccinations. General study results and limits: The study found roughly 5% of naive CD4 clonotypes shared across four donors. Apart from blood, nothing was sampled; tissue repertoires likely differ. The small donor group covered limited genetic and exposure diversity.

Turning to this clone: What it binds is not known.

V lost 0 bases and J 8 bases, leaving 13 bases between the germline ends. The CDR3 length is 14 residues. The germline gives CDR1 SGHTA, CDR2 FQGTGA. This clonotype was sampled from a man between 18 and 29 years old in good health. Input material: naive CD8+ T cells sorted from blood. This rearrangement joins TRBV7-3 to TRBJ1-2, with a tentative D call TRBD1 (5 bases). The CDR3 DNA sequence: TGTGCCAGCAGCTTAACGGCAGGGAGCAGCGGCTACACCTTC. Protein product: CASSLTAGSSGYTF.